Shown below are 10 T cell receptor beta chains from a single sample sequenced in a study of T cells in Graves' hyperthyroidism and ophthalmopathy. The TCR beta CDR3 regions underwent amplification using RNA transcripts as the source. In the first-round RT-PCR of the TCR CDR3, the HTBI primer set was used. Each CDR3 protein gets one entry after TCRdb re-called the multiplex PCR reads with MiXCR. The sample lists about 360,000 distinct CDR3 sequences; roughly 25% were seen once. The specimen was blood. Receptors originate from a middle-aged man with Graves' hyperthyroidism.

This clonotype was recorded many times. CDR3 nucleotide sequence: TGTGCCAGCAGCGCACGGGACAGGCCGGCGAGGGAGCAGTACTTC. Its translation is CASSARDRPAREQYF. This chain joins TRBV7-9 and TRBJ2-7; the match to TRBD1 covers 8 bases. J lost 7 bases, V lost 5 bases, and 13 bases had no gene match. Looked up from germline, CDR1 is SEHNR and CDR2 is FQNEAQ (reference sequence). The CDR3 loop spans 15 amino acids. Drawing the rest from reference TRBV7-9 and TRBJ2-7, the complete variable domain is DTGVSQNPRHKITKRGQNVTFRCDPISEHNRLYWYRQTLGQGPEFLTYFQNEAQLEKSRLLSDRFSAERPKGSFSTLEIQRTEQGDSAMYLCASSARDRPAREQYFGPGTRLTVT.

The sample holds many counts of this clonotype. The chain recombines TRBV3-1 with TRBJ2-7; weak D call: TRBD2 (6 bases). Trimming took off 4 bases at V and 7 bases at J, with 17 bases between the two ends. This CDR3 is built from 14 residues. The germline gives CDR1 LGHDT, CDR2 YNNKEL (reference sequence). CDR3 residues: CASSPRDRRGEQYF. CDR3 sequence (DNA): TGTGCCAGCAGCCCTCGGGACCGCCGGGGGGAGCAGTACTTC.

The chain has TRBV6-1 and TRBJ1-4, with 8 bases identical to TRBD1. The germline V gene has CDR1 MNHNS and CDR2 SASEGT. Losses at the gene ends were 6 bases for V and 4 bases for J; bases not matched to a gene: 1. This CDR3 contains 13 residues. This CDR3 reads CASRDRVNEKLFF. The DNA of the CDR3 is TGTGCCAGCAGGGACAGGGTTAATGAAAAACTGTTTTTT.

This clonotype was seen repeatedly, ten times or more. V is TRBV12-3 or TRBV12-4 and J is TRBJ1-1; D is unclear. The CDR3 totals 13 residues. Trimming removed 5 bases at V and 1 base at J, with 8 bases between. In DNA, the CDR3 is TGTGCCAGCAGTCAGAAAGGGAACACTGAAGCTTTCTTT. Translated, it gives CASSQKGNTEAFF.

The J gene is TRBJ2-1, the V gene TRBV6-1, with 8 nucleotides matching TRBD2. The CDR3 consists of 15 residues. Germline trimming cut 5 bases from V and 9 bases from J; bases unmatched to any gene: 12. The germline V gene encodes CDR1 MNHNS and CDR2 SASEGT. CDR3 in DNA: TGTGCCAGCAGTCCTTGGGAGAGCGGGAGATTTGAGCAGTTCTTC. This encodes CASSPWESGRFEQFF.

In DNA form, the CDR3 reads TGTGCCAGCAGTATCAAATTAGGACATGAGCAGTTCTTC. This gives the protein CASSIKLGHEQFF. V usage is TRBV6-1 and J usage is TRBJ2-1, with D hard to call. The germline CDR1 and CDR2 sequences are MNHNS and SASEGT. The V end was cut by 5 bases, the J end by 8 bases, with 13 bases between. This CDR3 is 13 amino acids long.

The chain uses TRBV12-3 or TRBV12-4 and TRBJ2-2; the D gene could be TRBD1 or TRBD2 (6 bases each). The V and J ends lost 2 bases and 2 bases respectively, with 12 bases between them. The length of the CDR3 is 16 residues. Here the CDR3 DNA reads TGTGCCAGCAGTTTATCGGGGGCGCAAAACACCGGGGAGCTGTTTTTT. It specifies CASSLSGAQNTGELFF.

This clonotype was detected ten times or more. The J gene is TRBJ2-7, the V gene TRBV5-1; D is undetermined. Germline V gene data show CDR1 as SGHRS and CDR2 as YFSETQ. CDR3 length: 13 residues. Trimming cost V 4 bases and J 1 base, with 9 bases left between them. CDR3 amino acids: CASSTDVSYEQYF. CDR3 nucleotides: TGCGCCAGCAGCACGGACGTATCCTACGAGCAGTACTTC. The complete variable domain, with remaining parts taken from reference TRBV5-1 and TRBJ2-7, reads KAGVTQTPRYLIKTRGQQVTLSCSPISGHRSVSWYQQTPGQGLQFLFEYFSETQRNKGNFPGRFSGRQFSNSRSEMNVSTLELGDSALYLCASSTDVSYEQYFGPGTRLTVT.

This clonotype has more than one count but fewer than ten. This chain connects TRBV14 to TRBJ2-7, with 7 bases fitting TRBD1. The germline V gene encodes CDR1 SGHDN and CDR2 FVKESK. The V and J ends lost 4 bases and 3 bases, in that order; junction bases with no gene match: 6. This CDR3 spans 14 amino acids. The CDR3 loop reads CASSRGRGFYEQYF. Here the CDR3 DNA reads TGTGCCAGCAGCCGAGGCAGGGGGTTCTACGAGCAGTACTTC. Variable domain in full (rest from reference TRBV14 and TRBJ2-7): EAGVTQFPSHSVIEKGQTVTLRCDPISGHDNLYWYRRVMGKEIKFLLHFVKESKQDESGMPNNRFLAERTGGTYSTLKVQPAELEDSGVYFCASSRGRGFYEQYFGPGTRLTVT.

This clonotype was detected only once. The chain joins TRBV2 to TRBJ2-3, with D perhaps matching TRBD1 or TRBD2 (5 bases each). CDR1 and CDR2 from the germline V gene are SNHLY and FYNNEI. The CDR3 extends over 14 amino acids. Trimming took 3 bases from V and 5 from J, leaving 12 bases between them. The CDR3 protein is CASSEGVVEDTQYF. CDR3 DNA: TGTGCCAGCAGTGAGGGGGTGGTAGAAGATACGCAGTATTTT.